This T cell receptor (beta chain) was identified during a study of blood T cell repertoires in COVID-19. Study information: Specimens from acute and convalescent COVID-19 originated in the United States, Italy and Spain.

Germline CDR1 is LNHDA and CDR2 is SQIVND (reference sequence). Trimming cost V 2 bases and J 0 bases, with 7 bases left between them. The CDR3 covers 14 residues. As handled by the study authors: It was from reference gene primer amplification that nucleated cell counts were estimated. The assay was immunoSEQ multiplex PCR, and TCRdb's table has in-frame clones only and misses some. V, J and clone size reflect that table, while D and trimming were determined from the DNA. The sample has under 300,000 clones, around 84% seen once; the top ten hold almost 1.5%. Sequencing was performed on peripheral blood. The rearrangement joins TRBV19 to TRBJ1-1, with D possibly TRBD1 on 6 matching bases. This receptor was obtained from a human donor with COVID-19, enrolled during active disease. The donor label of this sample is uncertain. The chain's CDR3 is CASSIHRVNTEAFF. The CDR3 nucleotides read TGTGCCAGTAGTATACACAGGGTGAACACTGAAGCTTTCTTT.